The 9 T cell receptor beta chains below were found in one sample sequenced in a study of T cell repertoires in cytomegalovirus infection. TCRdb re-derived calls from the reads in MiXCR, one entry per CDR3 protein. The sample holds 150,000 to 200,000 distinct CDR3 sequences; 13% to 15% are singletons and the top ten take 25% to 30%. What was sequenced was PBMCs. The source of these receptors is a human donor in good health (CMV status not recorded). Some clones in this sample may be carry-over from other donors' samples.

V is TRBV12-3 or TRBV12-4 and J is TRBJ2-7; D might be TRBD2 (5 bases). V lost 3 bases and J lost 4, with 13 bases in between. CDR3 length equals 14 residues. Written as DNA, the CDR3 is TGTGCCAGCAGTTTCTTTGATAGCGCTTACGAGCAGTACTTC. This codes for CASSFFDSAYEQYF.

The chain couples TRBV29-1 to TRBJ2-5; D gene unclear. Germline CDR1 and CDR2: SQVTM and ANQGSEA. The CDR3 covers 13 residues. V gave up 2 bases and J gave up 5 bases, with 12 bases separating them. The CDR3 DNA reads as TGCAGCGTTGAAACAGCGTACGGGGAGACCCAGTACTTC. Translating it yields CSVETAYGETQYF.

This clonotype was seen a handful of times. The rearrangement joins TRBV28 to TRBJ2-5; possible D gene TRBD1, 5 bases. The V end lost 2 bases, the J end lost 9 bases, and 13 bases lay between the germline ends. Per the germline V gene, CDR1 is MDHEN and CDR2 is SYDVKM. The CDR3 is 13 amino acids. The CDR3, as DNA: TGTGCCAGCAGTTTAAGGACACCTCCCGCCCAGTACTTC. It codes for CASSLRTPPAQYF.

This clonotype has more than one count but fewer than ten. As DNA, the CDR3 is TGTGCCAGCAGCCAAGATTTAGACTACAACGCGAACACCGGGGAGCTGTTTTTT. Translated: CASSQDLDYNANTGELFF. This chain links TRBV14 with TRBJ2-2, with a weak D call TRBD2 (5 bases). V gave up 0 bases and J gave up 0 bases, with 14 bases separating them. This CDR3 has 18 amino acids. Germline CDR1 SGHDN, CDR2 FVKESK.

This clonotype showed up many times. This chain joins TRBV7-2 and TRBJ2-1; D call uncertain. V was pared by 4 bases and J by 3 bases, with 10 bases between. Germline lookup yields CDR1 SGHTA and CDR2 FQGNSA. The CDR3 loop spans 14 amino acids. The CDR3 region is CASSSRADYNEQFF. The CDR3 DNA is TGTGCCAGCAGCTCCCGGGCAGACTACAATGAGCAGTTCTTC.

This clonotype was counted at least ten times. J is TRBJ2-4 and V is TRBV7-2; TRBD1 might be the D (6 bases). Trimming removed 5 bases at V and 9 bases at J, with 11 bases between. The CDR3 is made up of 12 amino acids. In germline, CDR1 is SGHTA, CDR2 FQGNSA. In DNA form, the CDR3 reads TGTGCCAGCAGCCTTGACAGGAGCATTCAGTACTTC. This translates into CASSLDRSIQYF.

The genes are TRBV27 and TRBJ1-4, with D tentatively TRBD1 (5 bases). The CDR3 contains 13 residues. Germline loops: CDR1 MNHEY, CDR2 SMNVEV (reference sequence). Between the trimmed V and J ends, which lost 11 bases and 6 bases, there was a span of 16 bases. The CDR3 protein is CASKRGGDEKLFF. The CDR3 DNA reads as TGTGCCTCCAAACGGGGAGGGGATGAAAAACTGTTTTTT.

The CDR3 nucleotides read TGTGCCAGCAGCGTCCTCTTTGGGACTAGCCACAATGAGCAGTTCTTC. This sequence encodes CASSVLFGTSHNEQFF. V gene TRBV9 combines with J gene TRBJ2-1; 9 bases are shared with TRBD2. The CDR3 extends over 16 amino acids. V shed 2 bases and J 5 bases; nucleotides not matched to a gene: 8. Germline V gene sequence: CDR1 SGDLS, CDR2 YYNGEE.

This clonotype showed up just a few times. CDR3 sequence reads: CASSLAIGRESYEQYF. The DNA for the CDR3 is TGTGCCAGCAGTTTAGCGATAGGCCGGGAGTCCTACGAGCAGTACTTC. J is TRBJ2-7 and V is TRBV12-3 or TRBV12-4; TRBD2 might be the D (6 bases). The CDR3 covers 16 residues. V was clipped by 0 bases and J by 1 base, with 13 bases between them.